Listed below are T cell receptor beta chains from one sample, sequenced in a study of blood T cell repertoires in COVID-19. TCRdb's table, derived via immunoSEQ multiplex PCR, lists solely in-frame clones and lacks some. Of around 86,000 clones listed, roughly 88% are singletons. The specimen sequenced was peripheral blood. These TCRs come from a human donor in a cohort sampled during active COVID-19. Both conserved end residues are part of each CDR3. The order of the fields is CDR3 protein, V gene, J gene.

CDR3 protein: CASSRQGVAEAFF
V gene: TRBV6-5
J gene: TRBJ1-1

CDR3 protein: CSVEGGTGGAGYTF
V gene: TRBV29-1
J gene: TRBJ1-2

CDR3 protein: CSVADSRETQYF
V gene: TRBV29-1
J gene: TRBJ2-5

CDR3 protein: CASSYQRGRNLATNEKLFF
V gene: TRBV6-2/TRBV6-3
J gene: TRBJ1-4

CDR3 protein: CASSLGQGITEAFF
V gene: TRBV6-1
J gene: TRBJ1-1

CDR3 protein: CATRGLADGELFF
V gene: TRBV10-3
J gene: TRBJ2-2

CDR3 protein: CASERGDSQPYNEQFF
V gene: TRBV28
J gene: TRBJ2-1

CDR3 protein: CASSQAGALTETQYF
V gene: TRBV3-1/TRBV3-2
J gene: TRBJ2-5

CDR3 protein: CASSEDRGNYGYTF
V gene: TRBV7-8
J gene: TRBJ1-2

CDR3 protein: CASSARTGRTGELFF
V gene: TRBV9
J gene: TRBJ2-2

CDR3 protein: CASSYYGGAFF
V gene: TRBV6-2/TRBV6-3
J gene: TRBJ1-1

CDR3 protein: CASSQVFIGQTNYGYTF
V gene: TRBV3-1/TRBV3-2
J gene: TRBJ1-2

CDR3 protein: CASSLAGGAGELFF
V gene: TRBV9
J gene: TRBJ2-2

CDR3 protein: CASSSAANTGELFF
V gene: TRBV11-3
J gene: TRBJ2-2

CDR3 protein: CASSRAGGAGANVLTF
V gene: TRBV7-8
J gene: TRBJ2-6

CDR3 protein: CASRFLTGVNEKLFF
V gene: TRBV5-1
J gene: TRBJ1-4

CDR3 protein: CASSPGGQALDGYTF
V gene: TRBV18
J gene: TRBJ1-2

CDR3 protein: CASSFAGTSGTRFYEQYF
V gene: TRBV7-8
J gene: TRBJ2-7